Listed here are 28 T cell receptor beta chains from one sample, sequenced in a study of cytomegalovirus exposure and HLA in healthy donors. PCR amplification relied on 60 Vbeta primers (plus 13 Jbeta primers). The protocol was immunoSEQ multiplex PCR, while the TCRdb copy is restricted to in-frame clones and leaves out a portion. The table includes around 150,000 clones, 70% to 80% detected once. The sequenced sample was PBMCs. The receptors originated from a man aged 50 to 60 in good health and CMV-seropositive.

The chain recombines TRBV5-6 with TRBJ1-2; D is uncertain. The V gene lost 2 bases and the J gene lost 1 base, with 6 bases spanning the gap. This CDR3 spans 13 amino acids. CDR1 and CDR2 (germline): SGHDT, YYEEEE. CDR3 bases: TGTGCCAGCAGCTTCGCTAGTAACTATGGCTACACCTTC. Amino acids: CASSFASNYGYTF.

This chain links TRBV29-1 with TRBJ2-3; 8 bases match TRBD1. This CDR3 has 14 amino acids. CDR1 and CDR2 from the germline V gene are SQVTM and ANQGSEA. V dropped 5 bases and J dropped 2; count of bases not matched to a gene: 6. CDR3 DNA: TGCAGCGTTAACAGGGGGTCCACCACAGATACGCAGTATTTT. It yields the protein CSVNRGSTTDTQYF.

A note on this clone: The junction departs from germline at one end; a sequencing error may be responsible. The genes are TRBV7-9 and TRBJ2-5, with 10 bases fitting TRBD1. The CDR3 covers 16 residues. In germline, CDR1 is SEHNR, CDR2 FQNEAQ (reference sequence). Here the CDR3 DNA reads TGTTCCAGCAGCTCGCCGGGACAGGGGCCGGGGGGGACCCAGTACTTC. It is translated as CSSSSPGQGPGGTQYF.

As concerns this clone: Other DNA sequences within the sample encode an identical CDR3. The J gene is TRBJ2-1, the V gene TRBV18; a weak D match, TRBD2 (6 bases). V shed 6 bases and J shed 11 bases, with 17 bases lying between them. The CDR3 totals 13 residues. Germline V gives CDR1 KGHSH, CDR2 LQKENI. The CDR3: CASSPGGEDKQFF. The CDR3 DNA sequence: TGTGCCAGCTCCCCCGGGGGAGAAGATAAGCAGTTCTTC.

This clone was observed a few times. The chain recombines TRBV4-2 with TRBJ2-5, with 9 bases fitting TRBD1. Germline CDR1 and CDR2: LGHNA and YNFKEQ. V was clipped by 1 base and J by 5 bases; unmatched bases: 5. The CDR3 runs to 15 residues. This CDR3 is CASSQGQGGSETQYF. The DNA for the CDR3 is TGTGCCAGCAGCCAAGGACAGGGGGGTTCTGAGACCCAGTACTTC.

V usage is TRBV14 and J usage is TRBJ1-1, with a possible D match to TRBD1 (6 bases). CDR1 is SGHDN, CDR2 FVKESK, per germline. The CDR3 loop spans 15 amino acids. With 0 bases removed from V and 5 bases from J, the gap between germline ends came to 13 bases. The CDR3 DNA sequence: TGTGCCAGCAGCCAAGATGCGGGGGCGAGGACTGAAGCTTTCTTT. The encoded protein is CASSQDAGARTEAFF. The full variable domain, in which reference TRBV14 and TRBJ1-1 provide the parts outside the CDR3, is EAGVTQFPSHSVIEKGQTVTLRCDPISGHDNLYWYRRVMGKEIKFLLHFVKESKQDESGMPNNRFLAERTGGTYSTLKVQPAELEDSGVYFCASSQDAGARTEAFFGQGTRLTVV.

The V and J genes are TRBV9 and TRBJ2-3; D ambiguous. CDR3 length: 15 residues. V dropped 0 bases and J dropped 2 bases, with 10 bases sitting between them. Germline assignment: CDR1 SGDLS and CDR2 YYNGEE. The CDR3 nucleotides are TGTGCCAGCAGCGTAGGTTCACTGTCCACAGATACGCAGTATTTT. Encoded protein: CASSVGSLSTDTQYF.

This clone occurred a few times. The chain couples TRBV2 to TRBJ1-1, with TRBD1 identical over 7 bases. With 4 bases clipped from V and 6 bases from J, the junction kept 11 bases outside the gene matches. The length of the CDR3 is 15 residues. From germline, CDR1 is SNHLY and CDR2 FYNNEI. This CDR3 is CASSGQGSRMAEAFF. As DNA, the CDR3 is TGTGCCAGCAGTGGACAGGGTTCGAGGATGGCTGAAGCTTTCTTT. Full variable domain (rest looked up from reference TRBV2 and TRBJ1-1): EPEVTQTPSHQVTQMGQEVILRCVPISNHLYFYWYRQILGQKVEFLVSFYNNEISEKSEIFDDQFSVERPDGSNFTLKIRSTKLEDSAMYFCASSGQGSRMAEAFFGQGTRLTVV.

The chain links TRBV5-6 to TRBJ2-7; 8 bases match TRBD1. The CDR3 runs 13 residues. V gave up 4 bases and J gave up 2 bases; unmatched junction bases: 2. CDR1 and CDR2 (germline): SGHDT, YYEEEE. For the CDR3, the DNA is TGTGCCAGCAGCGGGGACAGGACCTACGAGCAGTACTTC. Amino acid sequence: CASSGDRTYEQYF.

This clone was picked up many times. Other DNA sequences in the sample encode the same CDR3. The rearrangement uses TRBV6-1 and TRBJ1-3; D gene uncertain. This CDR3 is built from 16 residues. The germline V and J ends were trimmed by 1 base and 0 bases, with 10 bases remaining between them. Germline CDR1 reads MNHNS; CDR2 reads SASEGT. The CDR3 sequence is CASSEGYGSSGNTIYF. CDR3 in DNA: TGTGCCAGCAGTGAAGGGTACGGGAGCTCTGGAAACACCATATATTTT.

This clone was recorded many times. This chain uses TRBV4-2 with TRBJ2-6; TRBD2 matches 7 bases. CDR1 LGHNA and CDR2 YNFKEQ come from the germline V gene. This CDR3 has 17 residues. After removal of 6 bases from V and 0 bases from J, the junction contained 8 bases not matched to a gene. DNA of the CDR3: TGTGCCAGCAGTTCTAGCGGCCCGTCCTCTGGGGCCAACGTCCTGACTTTC. As protein: CASSSSGPSSGANVLTF.

The DNA of the CDR3 is TGCGCCAGCAGCCCGGGACTAGAAGGGACCCAGTACTTC. It is translated as CASSPGLEGTQYF. This sequence joins TRBV5-1 and TRBJ2-5; 8 nucleotides line up with TRBD2. Trimming took 4 bases from V and 7 from J; bases not matched to a gene: 6. The germline V gene has CDR1 SGHRS and CDR2 YFSETQ. The CDR3 sequence is 13 residues long.

This chain connects TRBV9 to TRBJ1-2; tentative D call: TRBD1 (6 bases). The CDR3 consists of 14 residues. Per the germline V gene, CDR1 is SGDLS and CDR2 is YYNGEE. The V and J ends lost 0 bases and 6 bases respectively, with 12 bases between them. In DNA form, the CDR3 reads TGTGCCAGCAGCGTAGGGATACAGGGTAATGGCTACACCTTC. Its translation is CASSVGIQGNGYTF. The full variable domain, rest sourced from reference TRBV9 and TRBJ1-2, is DSGVTQTPKHLITATGQRVTLRCSPRSGDLSVYWYQQSLDQGLQFLIQYYNGEERAKGNILERFSAQQFPDLHSELNLSSLELGDSALYFCASSVGIQGNGYTFGSGTRLTVV.

The CDR3 reads CASSSRQGFDEQYF. CDR3 nucleotide sequence: TGCGCCAGCAGCAGTAGACAGGGGTTCGACGAGCAGTACTTC. The chain carries TRBV5-1 and TRBJ2-7; 8 bases are shared with TRBD1. With 4 bases clipped from V and 5 bases from J, the junction kept 8 bases outside the gene matches. The length of the CDR3 is 14 residues. Germline CDR1 and CDR2: SGHRS and YFSETQ.

The chain joins TRBV9 to TRBJ1-2; no reliable D call. The germline gives CDR1 SGDLS, CDR2 YYNGEE. The CDR3 length is 14 residues. Trimming pared 0 bases from V and 4 bases from J, leaving 10 bases between. As DNA, the CDR3 is TGTGCCAGCAGCGTAGCCCTCGGTGGCTATGGCTACACCTTC. Protein product: CASSVALGGYGYTF. The full variable domain, completed using reference TRBV9 and TRBJ1-2, is DSGVTQTPKHLITATGQRVTLRCSPRSGDLSVYWYQQSLDQGLQFLIQYYNGEERAKGNILERFSAQQFPDLHSELNLSSLELGDSALYFCASSVALGGYGYTFGSGTRLTVV.

This chain links TRBV19 with TRBJ1-5, with D uncertain. The CDR3 has 12 amino acids. Trimming shortened V by 1 base and J by 9 bases, and 7 bases separated the two germline ends. CDR1 is LNHDA, CDR2 SQIVND, per germline (reference sequence). The CDR3 protein is CASSIGPGPQHF. The CDR3 region has the DNA TGTGCCAGTAGTATAGGCCCCGGGCCCCAGCATTTT. The full variable domain, in which reference TRBV19 and TRBJ1-5 provide the parts outside the CDR3, is DGGITQSPKYLFRKEGQNVTLSCEQNLNHDAMYWYRQDPGQGLRLIYYSQIVNDFQKGDIAEGYSVSREKKESFPLTVTSAQKNPTAFYLCASSIGPGPQHFGDGTRLSIL.

On this clone itself: Other DNA sequences from this sample encode an identical CDR3 as well. V and J are TRBV5-5 and TRBJ2-1, with 8 bases identical to TRBD1. The CDR3 sequence is 14 residues long. The V and J ends lost 0 bases and 8 bases, in that order; junction bases with no gene match: 4. Germline CDR1 reads SGHKS; CDR2 reads YYEKEE (reference sequence). CDR3 in amino acids: CASSLGQGYDEQFF. CDR3 coding DNA: TGTGCCAGCAGCTTGGGACAGGGGTACGATGAGCAGTTCTTC.

J is TRBJ1-2 and V is TRBV5-1; 10 positions agree with TRBD1. This CDR3 has 14 residues. The trim removed 3 bases at V and 5 bases at J, leaving 4 bases unmatched. Germline values: CDR1 SGHRS, CDR2 YFSETQ. The chain's CDR3 is CASSSRTGGYGYTF. CDR3 DNA: TGCGCCAGCAGCTCCCGGACAGGGGGTTATGGCTACACCTTC.

The J gene is TRBJ1-3, the V gene TRBV5-5; TRBD1 might be the D (5 bases). The ends were cut back, 3 bases at V and 4 bases at J, with 11 bases in the middle. The CDR3 covers 14 residues. Germline CDR1 and CDR2: SGHKS and YYEKEE (reference sequence). The CDR3 bases are TGTGCCAGCAGCTCCGACAGCTACGGAAACACCATATATTTT. This translates into CASSSDSYGNTIYF.

This clone has a single count. The chain has TRBV5-1 and TRBJ1-6; TRBD1 aligns across 9 bases. CDR3 length: 14 residues. The V and J ends lost 5 bases and 5 bases, in that order; junction bases with no gene match: 2. Germline CDR1 SGHRS, CDR2 YFSETQ. The CDR3 sequence: CASRGQGDNSPLHF. The CDR3 DNA reads TGCGCCAGCAGGGGACAGGGCGATAATTCACCCCTCCACTTT.

This clone was observed a handful of times. The junction does not match germline at one end; this may be a read error. The chain carries TRBV9 and TRBJ1-6; D is uncertain. This CDR3 is built from 14 residues. CDR1 is SGDLS, CDR2 YYNGEE, per germline. The CDR3 nucleotides read TGTGCCAGCAGCGCGTCCTCCTATAATTCTCCCCTCCTCTTT. This encodes CASSASSYNSPLLF.

This chain links TRBV5-1 with TRBJ2-3, with TRBD2 matching 9 bases. The germline CDR1 and CDR2 sequences are SGHRS and YFSETQ. The CDR3 covers 16 residues. After removal of 2 bases from V and 9 bases from J, the junction contained 13 bases not matched to a gene. The CDR3 sequence is CASSFQTSGWPITQYF. CDR3 nucleotide sequence: TGCGCCAGCAGCTTCCAGACTAGCGGATGGCCCATAACGCAGTATTTT.

The chain uses TRBV6-1 and TRBJ2-6; 8 bases align to TRBD1. Trimming took 3 bases from V and 4 from J; bases not matched to a gene: 2. The CDR3 sequence is 15 residues long. Germline V gene lookup returns CDR1 MNHNS and CDR2 SASEGT. The CDR3 sequence is CASSETGAGANVLTF. The CDR3 coding sequence is TGTGCCAGCAGTGAGACAGGGGCGGGGGCCAACGTCCTGACTTTC.

The chain combines TRBV19 with TRBJ1-2, with 10 positions matching TRBD1. V dropped 6 bases and J dropped 4; count of bases not matched to a gene: 8. This CDR3 is 15 amino acids long. Per the germline V gene, CDR1 is LNHDA and CDR2 is SQIVND (reference sequence). DNA for the CDR3: TGTGCCAGTAGAACCGGGACAGGGGCCAGCTATGGCTACACCTTC. Translation: CASRTGTGASYGYTF.

The rearrangement links TRBV18 to TRBJ2-5; a weak D match, TRBD1 (6 bases). V lost 6 bases to trimming and J lost 1 base, with 15 bases between them. The CDR3 has 15 amino acids. Germline CDR1 is KGHSH and CDR2 is LQKENI. CDR3 in amino acids: CASSHGTPIQETQYF. The CDR3, as DNA: TGTGCCAGCTCCCACGGGACACCTATCCAAGAGACCCAGTACTTC.

This chain connects TRBV19 to TRBJ2-3; D gene unclear. V gave up 5 bases and J gave up 3 bases, with 21 bases separating them. The CDR3 spans 17 residues. Germline CDR1 is LNHDA and CDR2 is SQIVND (reference sequence). CDR3 sequence: CASSGRISPLVTDTQYF. CDR3 coding DNA: TGTGCCAGTAGTGGTCGAATTAGCCCCCTTGTTACAGATACGCAGTATTTT.

The chain joins TRBV6-5 to TRBJ2-7, with 7 bases identical to TRBD1. This CDR3 is 14 amino acids long. Germline lookup yields CDR1 MNHEY and CDR2 SVGAGI. Trimming removed 6 bases from V and 6 bases from J; junction bases left unmatched: 11. For the CDR3, the DNA is TGTGCCAGCAGGACGATTACAGGGGTTGGCGAGCAGTACTTC. Translation gives CASRTITGVGEQYF.

This chain uses TRBV27 with TRBJ2-2, with 7 bases matching TRBD2. The ends lost 2 bases at V and 4 bases at J; junction bases unmatched: 1. Germline V lookup: CDR1 MNHEY, CDR2 SMNVEV (reference sequence). CDR3 length: 14 amino acids. CDR3 region: CASSLREGTGELFF. The DNA for the CDR3 is TGTGCCAGCAGTTTAAGGGAGGGCACCGGGGAGCTGTTTTTT.